Each of the 22 T cell receptor beta chains below was sequenced from the same sample in a study of T cell repertoires in cytomegalovirus infection. TCRdb processed the reads anew with MiXCR; each CDR3 protein has one entry. This sample has about 80,000 distinct CDR3 sequences, with 3.7% found just once. The specimen sequenced was PBMCs. The receptor source for this set is a human donor in good health (CMV status not recorded). Some clones in this sample may be carry-over from other donors' samples.

In this sample, this clonotype turned up many times. This chain uses TRBV15 with TRBJ1-5; tentatively, D is TRBD1 (6 bases). This CDR3 region has 15 residues. Germline values: CDR1 LNHNV, CDR2 YYDKDF (reference sequence). Trimming shortened V by 1 base and J by 4 bases, and 11 bases separated the two germline ends. CDR3 DNA: TGTGCCACCAGCAGAGGACAGGTTGTAAATCAGCCCCAGCATTTT. This codes for CATSRGQVVNQPQHF.

This clonotype was recorded many times. The V gene is TRBV20-1, the J gene TRBJ2-5; D may be TRBD2 (5 bases). V lost 2 bases and J lost 5, with 15 bases in between. The CDR3 is made up of 14 amino acids. Looked up from germline, CDR1 is DFQATT and CDR2 is SNEGSKA (reference sequence). DNA of the CDR3: TGCAGTGCTAGACTTCGGCTAGCTGGCGAGACCCAGTACTTC. Encoded protein: CSARLRLAGETQYF.

This clonotype was recorded many times. The V gene is TRBV7-2, the J gene TRBJ1-2; possibly TRBD1 for D (5 bases). CDR1 SGHTA and CDR2 FQGNSA come from the germline V gene. Trimming removed 2 bases from V and 8 bases from J, with 18 bases in between. The CDR3 has 15 amino acids. The CDR3 nucleotides are TGTGCCAGCAGCTTACAGGGAGAAGGGTCTTACGGCTACACCTTC. Protein sequence: CASSLQGEGSYGYTF.

This clonotype occurred many times. This rearrangement joins TRBV7-2 to TRBJ2-1; D may match TRBD1 or TRBD2 (5 bases each). The CDR3 loop spans 14 amino acids. CDR1 SGHTA and CDR2 FQGNSA come from the germline V gene. Trimming shortened V by 4 bases and J by 10 bases, and 17 bases separated the two germline ends. CDR3 bases: TGTGCCAGCAGCTCGGGACCACGATTAAGGGAGCAGTTCTTC. It yields the protein CASSSGPRLREQFF.

This clonotype came up many times. The chain couples TRBV20-1 to TRBJ1-5, with D maybe TRBD1 (5 bases). Trimming shortened V by 1 base and J by 6 bases, and 16 bases separated the two germline ends. The germline gives CDR1 DFQATT, CDR2 SNEGSKA (reference sequence). The CDR3 is made up of 15 amino acids. The chain's CDR3 is CSARVTQGGGQPQHF. DNA of the CDR3: TGCAGTGCTAGAGTGACCCAGGGAGGCGGTCAGCCCCAGCATTTT.

The sample holds many counts of this clonotype. The chain uses TRBV7-2 and TRBJ2-2; D remains unclear. The CDR3 is 14 amino acids. Germline lookup yields CDR1 SGHTA and CDR2 FQGNSA. With 3 bases removed from V and 0 bases from J, the gap between germline ends came to 5 bases. Here the CDR3 DNA reads TGTGCCAGCAGCTTGACACCGAACACCGGGGAGCTGTTTTTT. Translated, it gives CASSLTPNTGELFF.

This clonotype was recorded at least ten times. The gene calls are TRBV7-2 and TRBJ2-7; D uncertain. Germline V gene data show CDR1 as SGHTA and CDR2 as FQGNSA. With 0 bases removed from V and 2 bases from J, the gap between germline ends came to 14 bases. The CDR3 totals 16 residues. CDR3 in DNA: TGTGCCAGCAGCTTAGCCGGATCGACGGAAACCTACGAGCAGTACTTC. Protein product: CASSLAGSTETYEQYF.

This clonotype has ten or more counts. This rearrangement joins TRBV27 to TRBJ1-5; no clear D. The CDR3 contains 14 residues. CDR1 is MNHEY and CDR2 is SMNVEV in the germline V gene (reference sequence). V gave up 5 bases and J gave up 0 bases, with 8 bases separating them. This chain's CDR3 is CASSEVYSNQPQHF. CDR3 DNA: TGTGCCAGCAGTGAAGTCTATAGCAATCAGCCCCAGCATTTT.

This clonotype was observed many times. This rearrangement joins TRBV7-8 to TRBJ1-2; possibly TRBD1 for D (5 bases). Trimming removed 3 bases from V and 2 bases from J, with 13 bases in between. The CDR3 consists of 15 residues. The germline CDR1 and CDR2 sequences are SGHVS and FQNEAQ. The DNA of the CDR3 is TGTGCCAGCAGCTTGCCGGGACGGGAGAACTATGGCTACACCTTC. Protein product: CASSLPGRENYGYTF.

This clonotype was detected only a few times. One junction end disagrees with the germline gene, perhaps due to a read error. The chain is built from TRBV6-2 or TRBV6-3 and TRBJ2-1; 8 bases fit TRBD2. The CDR3 is made up of 17 amino acids. The germline V gene has CDR1 MNHEY and CDR2 SVGEGT. The CDR3 sequence is CASSWGQGLDSYNGQFF. CDR3 in DNA: TGTGCCAGCAGTTGGGGCCAGGGACTAGACTCCTACAATGGGCAGTTCTTC.

This clonotype was recorded at least ten times. V gene TRBV18 combines with J gene TRBJ1-2; D remains ambiguous. Looked up from germline, CDR1 is KGHSH and CDR2 is LQKENI. With 4 bases removed from V and 1 base from J, the gap between germline ends came to 7 bases. CDR3 size: 13 residues. CDR3 sequence reads: CASSRGSNYGYTF. The CDR3, as DNA: TGTGCCAGCTCACGAGGGAGTAACTATGGCTACACCTTC.

This clonotype has at least ten counts. The chain is built from TRBV28 and TRBJ2-1; D ambiguous. Germline V gives CDR1 MDHEN, CDR2 SYDVKM. Trimming took off 3 bases at V and 5 bases at J, with 8 bases between the two ends. The CDR3 sequence is 13 residues long. CDR3 nucleotide sequence: TGTGCCAGCAGTTTTGTCACTAACAATGAGCAGTTCTTC. Encoded protein: CASSFVTNNEQFF.

In this sample, this clonotype turned up many times. The V and J genes are TRBV3-1 and TRBJ1-2; D is uncertain. Trimming pared 0 bases from V and 2 bases from J, leaving 10 bases between. CDR3 length: 15 amino acids. Germline loops: CDR1 LGHDT, CDR2 YNNKEL (reference sequence). CDR3 amino acids: CASSQDLTRNYGYTF. The DNA of the CDR3 is TGTGCCAGCAGCCAAGATCTCACCAGGAACTATGGCTACACCTTC.

This clonotype has at least ten counts. The chain carries TRBV30 and TRBJ2-7, with 7 bases aligning to TRBD2. The CDR3 is 14 amino acids. V lost 0 bases to trimming and J lost 1 base; unmatched junction nucleotides: 3. CDR1 and CDR2 (germline): GTSNPN, SVGIG (reference sequence). The CDR3 here is CAWSVGAGSYEQYF. DNA for the CDR3: TGTGCCTGGAGTGTCGGAGCGGGGTCCTACGAGCAGTACTTC.

This clonotype was recorded at least ten times. The rearrangement links TRBV7-2 to TRBJ2-5; no clear D gene. The V and J ends lost 5 bases and 5 bases respectively, with 9 bases between them. The CDR3 has 12 amino acids. Per the germline V gene, CDR1 is SGHTA and CDR2 is FQGNSA. This CDR3 is CASSLSRETQYF. In DNA, the CDR3 is TGTGCCAGCAGCCTATCCCGGGAGACCCAGTACTTC.

This clonotype was seen at least ten times. The CDR3 DNA reads TGTGCCAGCAGCTTAATATCGACAGGGGATGGCTACACCTTC. It yields the protein CASSLISTGDGYTF. The chain employs TRBV7-9 and TRBJ1-2; 8 bases agree with TRBD1. Germline V CDR1 and CDR2: SEHNR, FQNEAQ (reference sequence). The CDR3 sequence is 14 residues long. V lost 2 bases, J lost 6 bases, and 5 bases stayed unmatched.

This clonotype was observed at least ten times. The V gene is TRBV12-3 or TRBV12-4, the J gene TRBJ2-1; possible D gene TRBD2, 5 bases. CDR3 length equals 12 residues. The V gene lost 6 bases and the J gene lost 6 bases, with 9 bases spanning the gap. The DNA of the CDR3 is TGTGCCAGCAGCGAGGGCTTCAATGAGCAGTTCTTC. Translating it yields CASSEGFNEQFF.

At least ten counts were recorded for this clonotype. This CDR3 is CASTPARVSYNSPLHF. The CDR3 nucleotides are TGTGCCAGCACCCCGGCACGGGTATCCTATAATTCACCCCTCCACTTT. V is TRBV28 and J is TRBJ1-6; D uncertain. CDR1 is MDHEN and CDR2 is SYDVKM in the germline V gene. The CDR3 loop spans 16 amino acids. Trimming took off 7 bases at V and 1 base at J, with 14 bases between the two ends.

In this sample, this clonotype turned up many times. The rearrangement links TRBV7-2 to TRBJ1-2; TRBD1 might be the D (5 bases). CDR3 length: 14 residues. Trimming stripped 6 bases from V and 2 bases from J, with 13 bases between. The germline V gene encodes CDR1 SGHTA and CDR2 FQGNSA. The CDR3 DNA reads as TGTGCCAGCAGACCCGGGGGGACGAACTATGGCTACACCTTC. Encoded protein: CASRPGGTNYGYTF.

This clonotype was detected many times. V is TRBV12-3 or TRBV12-4 and J is TRBJ1-1; D is unclear. The CDR3 spans 13 residues. Deletions cut 5 bases from V and 7 bases from J, with 14 bases between. CDR3 in amino acids: CASSLIMGIEAFF. The DNA for the CDR3 is TGTGCCAGCAGTCTCATCATGGGGATTGAAGCTTTCTTT.

The table lists this clonotype with many counts. V is TRBV19 and J is TRBJ1-2; maybe TRBD1 (6 bases). The CDR3 length is 14 residues. The germline V gene encodes CDR1 LNHDA and CDR2 SQIVND (reference sequence). V was shortened by 9 bases and J by 8 bases, with 22 bases between the two germline ends. CDR3 in DNA: TGTGCCAGCAGCAGGGACACCGCCGCGGAGGGCTACACCTTC. It is translated as CASSRDTAAEGYTF.

This clonotype has at least ten counts. V usage is TRBV7-2 and J usage is TRBJ1-3; 7 bases agree with TRBD1. The ends lost 1 base at V and 8 bases at J; junction bases unmatched: 11. CDR3 length: 16 residues. The germline V gene encodes CDR1 SGHTA and CDR2 FQGNSA. The CDR3 DNA reads TGTGCCAGCAGCTTAGATTCAGGGGGTCAAACGGACACCATATATTTT. Residues: CASSLDSGGQTDTIYF.